Listed below are T cell receptor beta chains from one sample, sequenced in a study of blood T cells in healthy people across ages. One entry per CDR3 protein, called by TCRdb with MiXCR from the 5' RACE reads. The table includes hundreds of thousands of distinct CDR3 sequences, about 48% detected once. Sequencing was carried out using blood. Receptors originate from a man aged 80 or over in good health. CDR3s include the opening cysteine and the closing phenylalanine or tryptophan. Fields, in order: V gene, J gene, D gene, clone size, CDR3 protein, CDR3 DNA. D genes are given only for firm matches. Clone size is shown for a subset of rows, as once, few, many or a class of expanded clone.

V: TRBV6-4
J: TRBJ2-6
D: TRBD1
size: many
CDR3: CASSQGAGANVLTF
DNA: TGTGCCAGCAGCCAGGGGGCTGGGGCCAACGTCCTGACTTTC

V: TRBV3-1
J: TRBJ2-1
D: -
size: -
CDR3: CASSHPSEGGVYNEQFF
DNA: TGTGCCAGCAGCCACCCGTCGGAAGGGGGGGTATACAATGAGCAGTTCTTC

V: TRBV9
J: TRBJ2-1
D: -
size: -
CDR3: CASSAVGEQFF
DNA: TGTGCCAGCAGCGCCGTTGGGGAGCAGTTCTTC

V: TRBV29-1
J: TRBJ2-7
D: -
size: -
CDR3: CSVEQGFGYTFEQYF
DNA: -

V: TRBV20-1
J: TRBJ2-7
D: TRBD2
size: -
CDR3: CSASRMVAGGPGDEQYF
DNA: TGCAGTGCTAGCCGAATGGTAGCGGGAGGCCCAGGCGACGAGCAGTACTTC

V: TRBV27
J: TRBJ2-7
D: TRBD2
size: many
CDR3: CASRGLAEYEQYF
DNA: TGTGCCAGCAGGGGACTAGCAGAATACGAGCAGTACTTC

V: TRBV20-1
J: TRBJ2-7
D: -
size: few
CDR3: CSARGAYSSYEQYF
DNA: TGCAGTGCTAGAGGCGCCTACAGCTCCTACGAGCAGTACTTC

V: TRBV6-5
J: TRBJ2-5
D: TRBD1
size: -
CDR3: CASSSTGPQETQYF
DNA: TGTGCCAGCAGTTCGACAGGGCCCCAAGAGACCCAGTACTTC

V: TRBV20-1
J: TRBJ1-2
D: TRBD1
size: few
CDR3: CSAPGTGGYTF
DNA: TGCAGTGCTCCCGGGACAGGGGGCTACACCTTC

V: TRBV28
J: TRBJ2-7
D: -
size: -
CDR3: CASSLSRGRDGAYEQYF
DNA: TGTGCCAGCAGTTTATCCCGGGGCCGGGACGGCGCCTACGAGCAGTACTTC

V: TRBV7-3
J: TRBJ2-3
D: -
size: few
CDR3: CASSPTWGTDTQYF
DNA: TGTGCCAGCAGCCCAACTTGGGGCACAGATACGCAGTATTTT

V: TRBV20-1
J: TRBJ2-6
D: TRBD2
size: -
CDR3: CSASKAAGAGANVLTF
DNA: TGCAGTGCTAGTAAGGCGGCGGGGGCTGGGGCCAACGTCCTGACTTTC

V: TRBV9
J: TRBJ1-5
D: -
size: -
CDR3: CASSVGKGPGHPQHF
DNA: TGTGCCAGCAGCGTAGGTAAAGGGCCAGGACACCCCCAGCATTTT

V: TRBV20-1
J: TRBJ2-3
D: -
size: -
CDR3: CSARAVTGRYAYF
DNA: TGCAGTGCTAGAGCGGTCACGGGGAGATACGCGTATTTT

V: TRBV3-1
J: TRBJ2-3
D: TRBD2
size: -
CDR3: CASSGKATSGSTDTQYF
DNA: TGTGCCAGCAGCGGCAAAGCGACTAGCGGGAGTACAGATACGCAGTATTTT

V: TRBV20-1
J: TRBJ1-2
D: TRBD1
size: once
CDR3: CSASDRGRDYGYTF
DNA: TGCAGTGCGTCCGACAGGGGGCGAGACTATGGCTACACCTTC